This T cell receptor beta chain was recorded in a study of blood T cell repertoires in COVID-19 (dated by TCRdb to between 2020 and 2021). Looking at the study overall: Samples from collaborators originated in the United States, Italy and Spain and spanned both the acute and convalescent phases of COVID-19. The prospective study material was composed of cDNA or gDNA derived from T cells, B-cell-depleted T cells, or PBMCs. The dataset comprised deeply sampled blood TCRbeta repertoires from subjects exposed to, actively infected with, or recovered from COVID-19. The repertoires were released in a freely available public database meant as a resource for research on the immune response to SARS-CoV-2. The samples were drawn from two sources: the first 160 participants of the ongoing ImmuneRACE study, and approximately 1,300 subjects contributed by 6 global collaborators. Sample metadata almost always included a de-identified subject ID, COVID-19 status, age in years and sex. Where available, HLA class I and class II types were obtained from metadata supplied by the sample provider rather than from assay-based typing. Study-wide findings and limitations: The amount of clinical and demographic metadata varied by source and participant and was provided uncurated.

In its sample, this clone was seen once. Its antigen specificity is not known. No clone much larger than this one lies a single base away; base qualities are absent. TCRbeta CDR3 regions were amplified from genomic DNA by means of the immunoSEQ Assay, a bias-controlled multiplex PCR. The study's own analysis went as follows. The number of nucleated cells in each sample was estimated from the amplification of reference gene primers within the assay. Sequence reads were collapsed and filtered to measure the absolute abundance of every unique TCRbeta CDR3 rearrangement. Productive Simpson clonality was computed per sample as the square root of Simpson's diversity index over productive rearrangements. The clones in this table, taken by TCRdb from immuneACCESS, are in-frame only. Not every clone is retained; where verified, under half of the shortfall comes from an unresolved V gene, and the cause of the rest is unknown. V and J calls and clone size are as listed in that table; D and trimming were resolved from the DNA. Here the sample has 430,000 or so clones; about 90% occur a single time. 0.7% to 1% of the sample rests with the top ten.

One collaborating source in Seattle enrolled patients during active infection and followed them longitudinally through the course of disease. Whole blood was collected in K2EDTA tubes by collaborating institutions according to the institutions' own protocols. For TCRbeta analysis, collaborators shipped samples as frozen whole blood, isolated PBMCs, or DNA extracted from either of those sample types. The CDR3 contains 16 residues, cysteine and phenylalanine counted. The read is trimmed to its CDR3 DNA, 48 bases read in frame from base 1. V is cut back by 4 bases and J by 5 bases, with 8 bases in the junction unmatched. CDR1 SGHDT and CDR2 YYEEEE are derived from the germline V gene.

The chain couples TRBV5-6 to TRBJ2-1; 11 bases in the junction line up with TRBD2. Material: peripheral blood. The TCR was taken from a man in his late teens or twenties with COVID-19, enrolled during active disease. The DNA sequence is given as TGTGCCAGCAGCATTGGGACTAGCGGACTCAACAATGAGCAGTTCTTC. Translated, it gives CASSIGTSGLNNEQFF.